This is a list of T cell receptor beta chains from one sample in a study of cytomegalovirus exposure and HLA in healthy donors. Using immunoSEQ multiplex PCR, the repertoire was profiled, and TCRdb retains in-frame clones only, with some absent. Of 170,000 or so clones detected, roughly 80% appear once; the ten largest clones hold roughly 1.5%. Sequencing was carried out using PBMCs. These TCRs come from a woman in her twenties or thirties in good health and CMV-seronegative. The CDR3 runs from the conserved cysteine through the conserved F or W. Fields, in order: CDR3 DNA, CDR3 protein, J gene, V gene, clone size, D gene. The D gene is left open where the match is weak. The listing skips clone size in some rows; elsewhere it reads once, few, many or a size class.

DNA: TGTGCCAGCAGCTACGGACAGGGGGCTCGAGAGACCCAGTACTTC
CDR3: CASSYGQGARETQYF
J: TRBJ2-5
V: TRBV5-4
size: NA
D: TRBD1

DNA: TGTGCCAGCAGTAATCGGGGGGCAAATAACTATGGCTACACCTTC
CDR3: CASSNRGANNYGYTF
J: TRBJ1-2
V: TRBV2
size: NA
D: NA

DNA: TGTGCCAGCAGTGAACTGGGGGGGGACAATCAGCCCCAGCATTTT
CDR3: CASSELGGDNQPQHF
J: TRBJ1-5
V: TRBV2
size: NA
D: NA

DNA: TGTGCCTGGACTGGGGGGAGTTCACCCCTCCACTTT
CDR3: CAWTGGSSPLHF
J: TRBJ1-6
V: TRBV30
size: NA
D: NA

DNA: TGTGCCAGCAGCTTGGGTCAGATTATGAACACTGAAGCTTTCTTT
CDR3: CASSLGQIMNTEAFF
J: TRBJ1-1
V: TRBV5-6
size: NA
D: NA

DNA: TGCGCCAGCAGCTTGTCGGGGGGAGATAATGAAAAACTGTTTTTT
CDR3: CASSLSGGDNEKLFF
J: TRBJ1-4
V: TRBV5-1
size: few
D: NA

DNA: TGCGCCAGCAGCCCCTGGACTAGCCCTAGCTCCTACAATGAGCAGTTCTTC
CDR3: CASSPWTSPSSYNEQFF
J: TRBJ2-1
V: TRBV5-1
size: NA
D: TRBD2

DNA: TGTGCTAGTGGTTTTATTGGGAGCGGGGGGGCCGCAGATACGCAGTATTTT
CDR3: CASGFIGSGGAADTQYF
J: TRBJ2-3
V: TRBV12-5
size: NA
D: TRBD2

DNA: TGTGCCAGCAGCGCTAGCGAGACCGGGGAGCTGTTTTTT
CDR3: CASSASETGELFF
J: TRBJ2-2
V: TRBV4-2
size: NA
D: NA

DNA: TGTGCCAGTAGTCCCACCACCAGAGGGGGCTTTGAGCAGTTCTTC
CDR3: CASSPTTRGGFEQFF
J: TRBJ2-1
V: TRBV19
size: few
D: TRBD1

DNA: TGTGCCAGCAGCCGGGACAGGGAGCTAGGCTACACCTTC
CDR3: CASSRDRELGYTF
J: TRBJ1-2
V: TRBV7-9
size: NA
D: TRBD1

DNA: TGTGCCAGCAGCTTGGGGAGCACAGGGTCCGGCGGCTACACCTTC
CDR3: CASSLGSTGSGGYTF
J: TRBJ1-2
V: TRBV5-4
size: NA
D: NA

DNA: TGTGCCAGCACGAGCGAAGCGCAAGAGACCCAGTACTTC
CDR3: CASTSEAQETQYF
J: TRBJ2-5
V: TRBV2
size: few
D: NA

DNA: TGTGCCAGCTCACCAATGTGGGCGGGAGAGACCCAGTACTTC
CDR3: CASSPMWAGETQYF
J: TRBJ2-5
V: TRBV18
size: NA
D: NA

DNA: TGTGCCAGCAGCGGCCGGGACACGGGCAATGAAAAACTGTTTTTT
CDR3: CASSGRDTGNEKLFF
J: TRBJ1-4
V: TRBV13
size: NA
D: NA

DNA: TGTGCCAGCATGCAGGGTGGGTACGAGCAGTACTTC
CDR3: CASMQGGYEQYF
J: TRBJ2-7
V: TRBV28
size: NA
D: NA

DNA: TGTGCCAGCTCACCACCCGACAGATTCAACTTC
CDR3: CASSPPDRFNF
J: TRBJ1-2
V: TRBV18
size: NA
D: NA

DNA: TGTGCCAGCTCACCGGTTGGGGGAGGTGAGAACAATGAGCAGTTCTTC
CDR3: CASSPVGGGENNEQFF
J: TRBJ2-1
V: TRBV18
size: NA
D: NA